The rows below give T cell receptor beta chains drawn from one sample of a study of OX40 agonist ivuxolimab in advanced cancers. Only in-frame clones appear in the TCRdb table, and some are missing; sequencing was by immunoSEQ multiplex PCR. The repertoire consists of tens of thousands of clones, with 82% occurring once and the leading ten covering 5%. The source material was CD4+ or CD8+ T cells sorted from blood, sampled in a trial of the OX40 agonist ivuxolimab. These receptors were taken from an adult with an advanced solid tumor such as melanoma, head and neck, liver or kidney cancer. The CDR3 runs from the conserved cysteine through the conserved F or W. Each record gives: clone size, V gene, J gene, D gene, CDR3 protein, CDR3 DNA. A D gene is named only where the DNA matches it firmly. Expanded clones are given a class, and other clones once, few, many or no size at all.

>NA|TRBV19|TRBJ1-2|NA
CASSPLAGAYGYTF
TGTGCCAGTAGTCCCCTGGCAGGGGCCTATGGCTACACCTTC
>NA|TRBV11-2|TRBJ2-5|TRBD1
CASSSQPFSGTGEETQYF
TGTGCCAGCAGCTCCCAACCCTTTTCCGGGACAGGGGAAGAGACCCAGTACTTC
>NA|TRBV6-6|TRBJ1-4|NA
CASSHTGEKLFF
TGTGCCAGCAGTCATACAGGCGAAAAACTGTTTTTT
>NA|TRBV11-2|TRBJ2-3|TRBD1
CASSLQGGTDTQYF
TGTGCCAGCAGCTTACAGGGGGGCACAGATACGCAGTATTTT
>once|TRBV5-1|TRBJ2-1|TRBD2
CASSSSGGAREQFF
TGCGCCAGCAGCTCTAGCGGGGGGGCCCGTGAGCAGTTCTTC
>few|TRBV10-3|TRBJ1-5|NA
CAISESNQPQHF
TGTGCCATCAGTGAGTCGAACCAGCCCCAGCATTTT
>few|TRBV6-6|TRBJ1-6|TRBD1
CASSYSGTENSPLHF
TGTGCCAGCAGTTACTCAGGGACAGAAAATTCACCCCTCCACTTT
>NA|TRBV18|TRBJ1-4|TRBD1
CASSPGTGNPLGEKLFF
TGTGCCAGCTCTCCCGGGACAGGGAACCCGCTAGGTGAAAAACTGTTTTTT
>NA|TRBV4-3|TRBJ1-1|NA
CASSQQTRATEAFF
TGCGCCAGCAGCCAACAAACGAGGGCTACTGAAGCTTTCTTT
>NA|TRBV5-7|TRBJ2-7|NA
CASSLGNIYEQYF
TGTGCCAGCAGCTTGGGGAACATCTACGAGCAGTACTTC
>NA|TRBV23-1|TRBJ2-7|TRBD1
CASSLWGQGLGEQYF
TGCGCCAGCAGTCTGTGGGGACAGGGTTTAGGCGAGCAGTACTTC
>NA|TRBV6-5|TRBJ1-1|NA
CASRVNTEAFF
TGTGCCAGCAGAGTTAACACTGAAGCTTTCTTT
>once|TRBV27|TRBJ2-7|TRBD1
CASSLEGQGASSYEQYF
TGTGCCAGCAGTTTAGAGGGACAGGGGGCATCCTCCTACGAGCAGTACTTC
>NA|TRBV18|TRBJ2-1|NA
CASSRDNEQFF
TGTGCCAGCTCACGGGACAATGAGCAGTTCTTC
>NA|TRBV28|TRBJ2-2|NA
CASSPTTGSTGELFF
TGTGCCAGCAGTCCTACCACCGGCAGCACCGGGGAGCTGTTTTTT
>few|TRBV18|TRBJ2-7|NA
CASSAGGKYEQYF
TGTGCCAGCTCAGCAGGGGGGAAGTACGAGCAGTACTTC
>NA|TRBV19|TRBJ2-2|TRBD2
CASSLGTSGERYTGELFF
TGTGCCAGTAGCCTCGGGACTAGCGGGGAAAGGTACACCGGGGAGCTGTTTTTT
>NA|TRBV7-9|TRBJ1-6|TRBD1
CASRPNWATGDSPLHF
TGTGCCAGCAGACCTAATTGGGCGACAGGGGATTCACCCCTCCACTTT
>NA|TRBV6-4|TRBJ2-7|TRBD1
CASRTTGEVLEVQRDEQYF
TGTGCCAGCAGAACGACAGGGGAGGTTCTGGAGGTCCAAAGGGACGAGCAGTACTTC
>NA|TRBV28|TRBJ1-3|NA
CASSEGRDTIYF
TGTGCCAGCAGCGAGGGTCGCGACACCATATATTTT
>NA|TRBV7-2|TRBJ2-3|NA
CASSLGIGASTDTQYF
TGTGCCAGCAGCTTAGGGATAGGGGCTAGCACAGATACGCAGTATTTT
>NA|TRBV5-4|TRBJ1-1|TRBD1
CASSSERGHSNTEAFF
TGTGCCAGCAGCTCAGAAAGGGGGCATAGTAACACTGAAGCTTTCTTT
>once|TRBV4-2|TRBJ2-1|NA
CASSQDFQLGDEQFF
TGTGCCAGCAGCCAAGATTTCCAGCTCGGCGATGAGCAGTTCTTC
>few|TRBV2|TRBJ2-1|NA
CASSLTRQQFF
TGTGCCAGCAGCTTGACTAGACAGCAGTTCTTC
>few|TRBV7-2|TRBJ1-5|TRBD1
CASSSIGTGVQPQHF
TGTGCCAGCAGCTCGATAGGGACAGGGGTTCAGCCCCAGCATTTT
>NA|TRBV7-6|TRBJ2-1|TRBD1
CASSPESTGRLYEQFF
TGTGCCAGCAGCCCCGAATCGACAGGGAGACTCTATGAGCAGTTCTTC
>NA|TRBV10-3|TRBJ2-7|TRBD2
CAIATSGSTSSEQYF
TGTGCCATCGCAACTAGCGGGAGTACTAGTTCCGAGCAGTACTTC
>NA|TRBV7-9|TRBJ1-2|NA
CASSLEVGGYTF
TGTGCCAGCAGCTTAGAGGTGGGCGGCTACACCTTC
>NA|TRBV15|TRBJ2-1|NA
CATSRDWGGGVYYNEQFF
TGTGCCACCAGCAGAGATTGGGGTGGGGGAGTATACTACAATGAGCAGTTCTTC